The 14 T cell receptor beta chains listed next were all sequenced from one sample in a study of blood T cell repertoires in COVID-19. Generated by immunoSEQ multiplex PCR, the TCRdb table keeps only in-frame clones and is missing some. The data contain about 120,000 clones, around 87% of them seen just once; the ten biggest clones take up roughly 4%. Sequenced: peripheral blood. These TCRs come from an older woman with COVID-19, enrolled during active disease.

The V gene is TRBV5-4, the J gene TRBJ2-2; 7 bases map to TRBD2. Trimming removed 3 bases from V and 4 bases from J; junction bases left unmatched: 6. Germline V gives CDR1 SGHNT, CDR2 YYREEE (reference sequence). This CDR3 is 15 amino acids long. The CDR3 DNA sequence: TGTGCCAGCAGCTCGACTAGCAGGAGCACCGGGGAGCTGTTTTTT. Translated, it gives CASSSTSRSTGELFF.

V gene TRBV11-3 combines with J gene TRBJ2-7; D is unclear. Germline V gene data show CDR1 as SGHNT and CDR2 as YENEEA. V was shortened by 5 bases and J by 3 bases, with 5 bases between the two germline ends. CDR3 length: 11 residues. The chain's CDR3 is CASSVNYEQYF. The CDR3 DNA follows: TGTGCCAGCAGCGTCAACTACGAGCAGTACTTC.

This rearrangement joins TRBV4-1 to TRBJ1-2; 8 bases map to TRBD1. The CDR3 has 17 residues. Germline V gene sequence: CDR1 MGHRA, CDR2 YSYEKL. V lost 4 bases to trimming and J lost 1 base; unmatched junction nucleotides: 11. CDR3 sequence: CASSLDRPGGLNYGYTF. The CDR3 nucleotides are TGCGCCAGCAGCCTCGATCGGCCAGGGGGCCTTAACTATGGCTACACCTTC.

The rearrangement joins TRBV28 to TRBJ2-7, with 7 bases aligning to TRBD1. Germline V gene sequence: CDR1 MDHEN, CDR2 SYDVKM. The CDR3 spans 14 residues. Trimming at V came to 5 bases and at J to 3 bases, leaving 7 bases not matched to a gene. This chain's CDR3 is CASSPRGGVYEQYF. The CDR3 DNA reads TGTGCCAGCAGTCCCCGAGGGGGCGTCTACGAGCAGTACTTC. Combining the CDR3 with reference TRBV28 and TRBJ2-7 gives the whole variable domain DVKVTQSSRYLVKRTGEKVFLECVQDMDHENMFWYRQDPGLGLRLIYFSYDVKMKEKGDIPEGYSVSREKKERFSLILESASTNQTSMYLCASSPRGGVYEQYFGPGTRLTVT.

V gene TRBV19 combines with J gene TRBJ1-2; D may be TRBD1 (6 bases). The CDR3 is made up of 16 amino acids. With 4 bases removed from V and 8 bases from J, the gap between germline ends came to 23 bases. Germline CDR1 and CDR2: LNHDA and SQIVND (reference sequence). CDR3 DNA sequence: TGTGCCAGTAGTAGCCCCTCAGGGGAGTTGCTCGGCGGCTACACCTTC. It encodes CASSSPSGELLGGYTF. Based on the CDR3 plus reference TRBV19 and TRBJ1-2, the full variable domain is DGGITQSPKYLFRKEGQNVTLSCEQNLNHDAMYWYRQDPGQGLRLIYYSQIVNDFQKGDIAEGYSVSREKKESFPLTVTSAQKNPTAFYLCASSSPSGELLGGYTFGSGTRLTVV.

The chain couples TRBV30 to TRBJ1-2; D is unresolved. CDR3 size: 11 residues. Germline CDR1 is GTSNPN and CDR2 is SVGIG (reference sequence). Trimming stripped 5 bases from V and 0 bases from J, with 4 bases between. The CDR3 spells CAWSPNYGYTF. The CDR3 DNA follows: TGTGCCTGGTCTCCTAACTATGGCTACACCTTC.

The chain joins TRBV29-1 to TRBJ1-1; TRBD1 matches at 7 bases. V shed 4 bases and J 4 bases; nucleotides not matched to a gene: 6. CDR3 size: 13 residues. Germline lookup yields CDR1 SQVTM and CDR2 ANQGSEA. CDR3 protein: CSVGVDRATEAFF. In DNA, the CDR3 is TGCAGCGTTGGGGTAGACAGGGCCACTGAAGCTTTCTTT.

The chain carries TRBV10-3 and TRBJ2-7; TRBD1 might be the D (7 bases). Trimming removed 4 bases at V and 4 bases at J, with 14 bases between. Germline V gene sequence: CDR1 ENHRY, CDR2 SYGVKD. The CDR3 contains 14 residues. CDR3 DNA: TGTGCCATCAGTGGGAGGGGGCCCGGATACGAGCAGTACTTC. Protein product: CAISGRGPGYEQYF.

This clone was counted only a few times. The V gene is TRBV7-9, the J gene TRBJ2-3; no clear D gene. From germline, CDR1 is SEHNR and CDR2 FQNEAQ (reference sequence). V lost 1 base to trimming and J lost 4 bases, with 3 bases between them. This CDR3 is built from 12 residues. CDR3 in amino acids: CASSLGPDTQYF. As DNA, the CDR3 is TGTGCCAGCAGCTTAGGGCCAGATACGCAGTATTTT. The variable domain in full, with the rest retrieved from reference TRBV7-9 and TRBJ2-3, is DTGVSQNPRHKITKRGQNVTFRCDPISEHNRLYWYRQTLGQGPEFLTYFQNEAQLEKSRLLSDRFSAERPKGSFSTLEIQRTEQGDSAMYLCASSLGPDTQYFGPGTRLTVL.

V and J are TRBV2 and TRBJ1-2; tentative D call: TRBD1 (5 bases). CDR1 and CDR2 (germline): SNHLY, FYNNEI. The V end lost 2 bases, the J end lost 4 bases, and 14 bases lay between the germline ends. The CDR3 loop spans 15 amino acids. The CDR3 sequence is CASSENPDKVYGYTF. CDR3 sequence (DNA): TGTGCCAGCAGTGAAAATCCGGACAAAGTCTATGGCTACACCTTC. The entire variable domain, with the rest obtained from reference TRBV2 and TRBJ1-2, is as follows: EPEVTQTPSHQVTQMGQEVILRCVPISNHLYFYWYRQILGQKVEFLVSFYNNEISEKSEIFDDQFSVERPDGSNFTLKIRSTKLEDSAMYFCASSENPDKVYGYTFGSGTRLTVV.

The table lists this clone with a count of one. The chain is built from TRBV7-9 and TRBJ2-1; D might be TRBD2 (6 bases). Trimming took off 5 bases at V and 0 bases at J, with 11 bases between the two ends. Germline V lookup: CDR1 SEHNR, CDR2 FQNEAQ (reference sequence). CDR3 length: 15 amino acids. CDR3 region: CASSPPGSSYNEQFF. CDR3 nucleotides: TGTGCCAGCAGCCCTCCCGGGAGCTCCTACAATGAGCAGTTCTTC.

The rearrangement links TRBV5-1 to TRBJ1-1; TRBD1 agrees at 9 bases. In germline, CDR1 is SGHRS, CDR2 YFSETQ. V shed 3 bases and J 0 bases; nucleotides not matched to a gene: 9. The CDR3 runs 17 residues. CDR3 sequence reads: CASSSGQGHLLNTEAFF. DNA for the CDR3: TGCGCCAGCAGCTCCGGACAGGGGCACCTTTTGAACACTGAAGCTTTCTTT.

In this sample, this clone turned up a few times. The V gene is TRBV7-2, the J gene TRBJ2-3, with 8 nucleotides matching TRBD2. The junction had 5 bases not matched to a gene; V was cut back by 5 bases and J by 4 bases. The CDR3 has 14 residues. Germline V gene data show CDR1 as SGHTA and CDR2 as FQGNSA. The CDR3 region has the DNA TGTGCCAGCAGCCCCGGGGGGGCGGCAGATACGCAGTATTTT. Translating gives CASSPGGAADTQYF.

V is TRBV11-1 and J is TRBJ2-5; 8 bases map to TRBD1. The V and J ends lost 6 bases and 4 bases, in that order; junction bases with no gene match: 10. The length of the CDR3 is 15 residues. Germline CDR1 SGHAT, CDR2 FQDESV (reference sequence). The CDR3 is CASRPTGGVGETQYF. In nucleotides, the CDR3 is TGTGCCAGCAGGCCAACAGGGGGAGTCGGAGAGACCCAGTACTTC.